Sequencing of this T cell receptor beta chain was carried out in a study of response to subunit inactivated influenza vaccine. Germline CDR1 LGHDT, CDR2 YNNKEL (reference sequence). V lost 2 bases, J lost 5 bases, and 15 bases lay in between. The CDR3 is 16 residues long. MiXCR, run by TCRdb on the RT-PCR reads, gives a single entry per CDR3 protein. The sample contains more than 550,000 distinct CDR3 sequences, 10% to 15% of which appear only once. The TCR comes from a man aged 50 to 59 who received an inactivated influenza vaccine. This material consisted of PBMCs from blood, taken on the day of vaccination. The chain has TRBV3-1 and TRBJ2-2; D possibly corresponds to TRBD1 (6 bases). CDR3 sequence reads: CASSQSPGVITGELFF. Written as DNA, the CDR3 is TGTGCCAGCAGCCAATCTCCAGGGGTGATAACCGGGGAGCTGTTTTTT.